The source of this T cell receptor (beta chain) is a study of T cell responses to AZD1222 COVID-19 vaccine (dated by TCRdb to 2020 to 2022). For the study in its entirety: A total of over 230 trial participants underwent TCR sequencing, of whom 200 to 220 had received two doses of AZD1222 and approximately 26 had received two doses of the MenACWY control vaccine. Trial participants were enrolled by age into subgroups of 18-55, 56-69 and 70-plus years, and 148, 28 and 57 TCR-sequenced participants, respectively, were included in these subgroups.

Here is what the overall study found, with its caveats: The 56-69-year group was small, and its depth increase did not reach significance, likely because of low power. A significant rise in spike-specific TCR breadth and depth was observed after two AZD1222 doses relative to day 0 and relative to MenACWY recipients. Conclusions about previously exposed vaccinees are limited because only five to seven AZD1222 recipients were SARS-CoV-2 seropositive at baseline. Because no day 14 peak-response samples were available, repertoires were characterized only after the peak T cell response. Vaccine-associated CD4 TCRs spanned the whole spike protein, with dominant responses in regions 160-218 and 743-854. Most participants were white British and females outnumbered males, and the authors suggested that clonal diversity may have been underestimated. Reportedly, close to half of the unique spike-specific TCRs recognized epitopes lying outside the regions that are mutated in the B.1.351 and B.1.1.7 variants.

The CDR3 regions of human TCRbeta chains were analyzed by immunosequencing. Per the authors' processing: TCRs in the repertoires were matched against a reference library of SARS-CoV-2-specific TCRs that had been generated with the MIRA antigen-specificity platform. Breadth was defined as the fraction of unique TCRs that were SARS-CoV-2-associated, and depth was defined as the fraction of total T cells that were SARS-CoV-2-associated. Using the MIRA data, every spike-specific TCR was mapped to the spike region that the TCR reacted to and assigned to either a CD4 or a CD8 class. Log10-transformed breadth and depth values were compared by one-way ANOVA with Sidak's multiple comparisons tests. In its TCRdb copy, this immuneACCESS table keeps in-frame sequences only and misses some clones. Where compared with another copy, unresolved V genes explain less than half of these, and the others have no known cause. The V and J calls and clone size were taken over from that table, and D and trimming were inferred from the DNA. Present in this sample are around 150,000 clones, about 89% of which were seen just once. Of the sample, 7% to 9% falls within the top ten clones.

In the paper's terms, the time point label means: about 28 days (+/-7) after the second vaccine dose. Sample treatment or condition, as interpreted from the label and publication: meningococcal conjugate vaccine given as trial control. Vaccinee samples came from UK trials COV001 and COV002, including a single-blind randomized controlled phase 2/3 trial of AZD1222 (ChAdOx1 nCoV-19) in healthy adults. For TCRbeta chain sequencing, PBMC samples were collected from trial participants at day 0 and at day 28 after the second dose. Relative to germline, V is 0 bases shorter and J is 10 bases shorter, with 16 bases between their ends. The germline V gene supplies CDR1 MGHRA and CDR2 YSYEKL. The CDR3 contains 16 residues, cysteine and phenylalanine counted. This entry keeps only the CDR3 DNA: 48 bases, framed from base 1. This clone was counted only a few times. This clone's antigen is unknown. No quality values exist for individual bases; no much larger clone is one base distant.

This specimen was peripheral blood, taken 28 days after the second dose of the MenACWY control vaccine. The TCR was taken from an adult who received the MenACWY meningococcal vaccine as a control. This chain joins TRBV4-1 to TRBJ1-6; no D gene is confidently identified. CDR3 loop: CASSQDQTVVWSPLHF. The nucleotide sequence reads as follows: TGCGCCAGCAGCCAAGATCAAACAGTGGTGTGGTCACCCCTCCACTTT.